In its sample, the clone carrying this T cell receptor (beta chain) was seen many times. Its cognate antigen is unknown. TCRdb re-derived calls from the 5' RACE reads in MiXCR, one entry per CDR3 protein. The repertoire holds about 150,000 distinct CDR3 sequences, with around 3.5% as singletons. Germline V gives CDR1 SEHNR, CDR2 FQNEAQ (reference sequence). V was shortened by 8 bases and J by 7 bases, with 12 bases between the two germline ends. The CDR3 loop spans 12 amino acids. The entry originates in a study of identical twins. Broader study findings: Insertions ran lower in abundant cord blood beta clonotypes, though not in memory repertoires. Analyses based on zero insertions could be partly confounded by invariant MAIT and iNKT cells. Models, which agreed with sharing between unrelated individuals, nonetheless underestimated the out-of-frame TCR alpha sharing seen in monozygotic twins.

This sequence originates from a man younger than 35 in good health. The rearrangement uses TRBV7-9 and TRBJ2-1; D remains unclear. Input material: memory T cells sorted from blood. CDR3 DNA sequence: TGTGCCAGCGTTCCCACCCTAAATGAGCAGTTCTTC. It is translated as CASVPTLNEQFF. Combining the CDR3 with reference TRBV7-9 and TRBJ2-1 gives the whole variable domain DTGVSQNPRHKITKRGQNVTFRCDPISEHNRLYWYRQTLGQGPEFLTYFQNEAQLEKSRLLSDRFSAERPKGSFSTLEIQRTEQGDSAMYLCASVPTLNEQFFGPGTRLTVL.